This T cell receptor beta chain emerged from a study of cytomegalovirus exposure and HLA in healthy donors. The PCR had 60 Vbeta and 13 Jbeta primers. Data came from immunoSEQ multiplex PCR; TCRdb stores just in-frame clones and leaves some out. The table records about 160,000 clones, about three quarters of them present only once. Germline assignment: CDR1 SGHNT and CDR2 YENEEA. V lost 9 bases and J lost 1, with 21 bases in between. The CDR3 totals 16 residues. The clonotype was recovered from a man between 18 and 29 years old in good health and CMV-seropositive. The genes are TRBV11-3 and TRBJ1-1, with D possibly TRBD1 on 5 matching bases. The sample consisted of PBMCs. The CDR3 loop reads CASRKLGLGKNTEAFF. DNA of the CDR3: TGTGCCAGTCGTAAGCTGGGGCTGGGGAAGAACACTGAAGCTTTCTTT.